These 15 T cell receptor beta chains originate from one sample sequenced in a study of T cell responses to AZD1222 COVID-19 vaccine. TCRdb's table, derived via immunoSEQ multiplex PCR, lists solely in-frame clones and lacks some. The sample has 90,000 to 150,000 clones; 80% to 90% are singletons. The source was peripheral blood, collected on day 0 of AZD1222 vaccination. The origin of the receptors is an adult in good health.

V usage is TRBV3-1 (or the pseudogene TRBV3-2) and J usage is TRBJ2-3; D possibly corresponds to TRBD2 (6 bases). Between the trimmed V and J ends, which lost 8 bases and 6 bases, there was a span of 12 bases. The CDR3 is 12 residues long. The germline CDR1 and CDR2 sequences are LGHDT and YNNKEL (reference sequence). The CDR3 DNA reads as TGTGCCAGCGGGACTCCCGTGGATACGCAGTATTTT. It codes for CASGTPVDTQYF.

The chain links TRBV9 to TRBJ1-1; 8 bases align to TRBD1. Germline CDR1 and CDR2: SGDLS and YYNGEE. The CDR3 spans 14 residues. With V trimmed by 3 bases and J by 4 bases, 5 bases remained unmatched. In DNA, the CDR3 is TGTGCCAGCAGCGGTCAGGGGGCGAGCACTGAAGCTTTCTTT. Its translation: CASSGQGASTEAFF.

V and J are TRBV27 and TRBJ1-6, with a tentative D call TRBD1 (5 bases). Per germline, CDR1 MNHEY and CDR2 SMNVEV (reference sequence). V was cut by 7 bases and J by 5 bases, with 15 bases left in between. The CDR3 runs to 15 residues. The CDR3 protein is CASNLEGPNNSPLHF. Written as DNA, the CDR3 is TGTGCCAGCAACCTGGAGGGACCGAATAATTCACCCCTCCACTTT.

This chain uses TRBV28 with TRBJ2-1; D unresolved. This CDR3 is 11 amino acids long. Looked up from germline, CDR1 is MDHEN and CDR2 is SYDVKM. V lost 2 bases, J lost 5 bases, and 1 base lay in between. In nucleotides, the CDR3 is TGTGCCAGCAGTTTACACAATGAGCAGTTCTTC. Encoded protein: CASSLHNEQFF.

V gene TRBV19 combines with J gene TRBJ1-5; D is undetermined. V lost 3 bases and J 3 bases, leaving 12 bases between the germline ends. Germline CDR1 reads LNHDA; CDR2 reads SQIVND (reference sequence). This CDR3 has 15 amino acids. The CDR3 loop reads CASSILFTANQPQHF. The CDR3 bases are TGTGCCAGTAGTATCCTCTTCACGGCCAATCAGCCCCAGCATTTT. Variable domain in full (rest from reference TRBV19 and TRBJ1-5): DGGITQSPKYLFRKEGQNVTLSCEQNLNHDAMYWYRQDPGQGLRLIYYSQIVNDFQKGDIAEGYSVSREKKESFPLTVTSAQKNPTAFYLCASSILFTANQPQHFGDGTRLSIL.

The CDR3 loop reads CASSLVSGGAVGTGELFF. CDR3 nucleotide sequence: TGTGCCAGCAGCTTAGTATCCGGGGGCGCCGTGGGCACCGGGGAGCTGTTTTTT. The chain uses TRBV11-3 and TRBJ2-2, with D perhaps assigned TRBD1 or TRBD2 (6 bases each). V was clipped by 1 base and J by 4 bases, with 19 bases between them. The length of the CDR3 is 18 residues. Germline-derived CDR1 and CDR2 are SGHNT and YENEEA. Full variable domain (rest looked up from reference TRBV11-3 and TRBJ2-2): EAGVVQSPRYKIIEKKQPVAFWCNPISGHNTLYWYLQNLGQGPELLIRYENEEAVDDSQLPKDRFSAERLKGVDSTLKIQPAELGDSAVYLCASSLVSGGAVGTGELFFGEGSRLTVL.

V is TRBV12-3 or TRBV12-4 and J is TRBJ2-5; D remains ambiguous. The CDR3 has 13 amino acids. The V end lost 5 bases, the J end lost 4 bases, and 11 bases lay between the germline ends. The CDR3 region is CASSQSGRETQYF. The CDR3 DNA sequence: TGTGCCAGCAGTCAGAGTGGCCGAGAGACCCAGTACTTC.

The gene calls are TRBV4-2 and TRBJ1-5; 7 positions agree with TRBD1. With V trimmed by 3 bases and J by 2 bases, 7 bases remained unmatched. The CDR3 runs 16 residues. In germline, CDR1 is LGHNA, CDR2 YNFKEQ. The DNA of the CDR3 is TGTGCCAGCAGCCAGATGACAGGGACGGGCAATCAGCCCCAGCATTTT. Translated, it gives CASSQMTGTGNQPQHF.

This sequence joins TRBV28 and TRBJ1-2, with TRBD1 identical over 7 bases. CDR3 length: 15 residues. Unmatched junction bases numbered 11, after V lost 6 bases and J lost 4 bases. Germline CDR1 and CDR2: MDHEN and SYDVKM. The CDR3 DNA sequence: TGTGCCAGCAGCCCACCCTCGGACAGGTCCTATGGCTACACCTTC. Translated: CASSPPSDRSYGYTF.

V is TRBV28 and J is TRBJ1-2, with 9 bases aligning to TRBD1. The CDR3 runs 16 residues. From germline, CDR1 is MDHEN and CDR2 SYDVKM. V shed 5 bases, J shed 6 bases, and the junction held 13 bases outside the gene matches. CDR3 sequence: CASSPPGTGSGDGYTF. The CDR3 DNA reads TGTGCCAGCAGTCCCCCCGGGACAGGGAGCGGGGATGGCTACACCTTC.

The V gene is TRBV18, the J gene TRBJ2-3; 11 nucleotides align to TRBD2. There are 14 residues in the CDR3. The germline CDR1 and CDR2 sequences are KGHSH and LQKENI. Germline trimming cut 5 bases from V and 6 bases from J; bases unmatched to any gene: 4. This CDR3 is CASSGTSGSDTQYF. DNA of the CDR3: TGTGCCAGCTCAGGAACTAGCGGGAGTGATACGCAGTATTTT.

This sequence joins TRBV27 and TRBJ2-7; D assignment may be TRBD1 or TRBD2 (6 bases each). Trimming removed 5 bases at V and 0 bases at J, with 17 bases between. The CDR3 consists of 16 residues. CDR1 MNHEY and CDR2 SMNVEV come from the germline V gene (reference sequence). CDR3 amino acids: CASSGLATGSSYEQYF. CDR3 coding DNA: TGTGCCAGCAGTGGGCTAGCGACAGGATCCTCCTACGAGCAGTACTTC.

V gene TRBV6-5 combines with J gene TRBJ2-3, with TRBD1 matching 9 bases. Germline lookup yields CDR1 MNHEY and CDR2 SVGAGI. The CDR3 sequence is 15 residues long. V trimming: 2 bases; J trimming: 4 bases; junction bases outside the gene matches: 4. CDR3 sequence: CASSYQGQGSDTQYF. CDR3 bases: TGTGCCAGCAGTTACCAGGGACAGGGTTCAGATACGCAGTATTTT.

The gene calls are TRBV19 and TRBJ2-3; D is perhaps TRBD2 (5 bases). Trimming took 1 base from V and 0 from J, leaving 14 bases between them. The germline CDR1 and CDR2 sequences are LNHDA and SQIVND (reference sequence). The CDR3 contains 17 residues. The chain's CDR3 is CASSIGAGGLSTDTQYF. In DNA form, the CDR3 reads TGTGCCAGTAGTATAGGGGCTGGCGGGCTTAGCACAGATACGCAGTATTTT.

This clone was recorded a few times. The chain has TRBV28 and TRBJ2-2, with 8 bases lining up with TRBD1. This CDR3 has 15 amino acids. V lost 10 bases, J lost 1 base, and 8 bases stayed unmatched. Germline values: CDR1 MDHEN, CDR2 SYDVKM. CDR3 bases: TGTGCCACCAAAAATGGACAGGGGAACACCGGGGAGCTGTTTTTT. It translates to CATKNGQGNTGELFF.